These 29 T cell receptor beta chains originate from one sample sequenced in a study of beta chain features in type 1 diabetes. Overall study findings and caveats: Researchers report that Type 1 diabetes patients had moderately but significantly shorter TCRB CDR3s across all four CD4+ subsets.

The study reverse transcribed the entire isolated RNA, so it sequenced expressed TCRB transcripts. TCRdb's table, derived via immunoSEQ multiplex PCR, lists solely in-frame clones and lacks some. The table lists a few hundred thousand clones, around an eighth of them singletons. These receptors' antigens are unknown. The source material was naive CD4+ T cells from blood. Receptors were obtained from a woman between 18 and 29 years old with type 1 diabetes.

This clone has more than one count but fewer than ten. This sequence joins TRBV11-3 and TRBJ2-3; a weak D match, TRBD2 (6 bases). Trimming cost V 4 bases and J 1 base, with 9 bases left between them. The CDR3 is 14 residues long. Germline V lookup: CDR1 SGHNT, CDR2 YENEEA. CDR3: CASSSGEGTDTQYF. For the CDR3, the DNA is TGTGCCAGCAGCTCGGGGGAGGGCACAGATACGCAGTATTTT.

In this sample, this clone turned up a few times. V and J are TRBV19 and TRBJ2-5; 8 bases match TRBD1. The germline V gene has CDR1 LNHDA and CDR2 SQIVND (reference sequence). The CDR3 length is 15 residues. The ends lost 5 bases at V and 5 bases at J; junction bases unmatched: 10. CDR3 sequence reads: CASSLEDREMETQYF. The CDR3 nucleotides read TGTGCCAGTAGTCTCGAGGACAGGGAGATGGAGACCCAGTACTTC.

V gene TRBV9 combines with J gene TRBJ2-7; TRBD2 might be the D (6 bases). This CDR3 contains 15 residues. Germline CDR1 and CDR2: SGDLS and YYNGEE. V lost 4 bases to trimming and J lost 2 bases, with 16 bases between them. Written as DNA, the CDR3 is TGTGCCAGCAGCCCGGGAGCCTCTTCTCCCTACGAGCAGTACTTC. Translated, it gives CASSPGASSPYEQYF.

This clone turned up a few times. The chain employs TRBV12-5 and TRBJ2-5; 9 nucleotides agree with TRBD2. Germline values: CDR1 LGHNT, CDR2 FRNRAP. The CDR3 runs 15 residues. J was trimmed by 4 bases and V by 2 bases; bases with no gene match: 5. CDR3 sequence reads: CASGLRTSVPETQYF. CDR3 DNA sequence: TGTGCTAGTGGTTTGCGGACTAGCGTTCCAGAGACCCAGTACTTC.

This clone has a handful of counts. The V and J genes are TRBV2 and TRBJ2-7; 7 bases are a match to TRBD2. This CDR3 has 14 amino acids. The V gene end was trimmed by 0 bases and the J gene end by 4 bases; junction bases not matched to a gene: 3. CDR1 SNHLY and CDR2 FYNNEI come from the germline V gene. Here the CDR3 reads CASSEAGGEYEQYF. The CDR3 nucleotides read TGTGCCAGCAGTGAAGCGGGAGGGGAGTACGAGCAGTACTTC.

This chain connects TRBV21-1 to TRBJ2-5; the table assigns TRBD2, which was not confirmed against the DNA. TRBV21-1 is classified as a pseudogene. The CDR3 consists of 17 residues. CDR3 region: CASSKARLAGVQETQYF. Written as DNA, the CDR3 is TGTGCCAGCAGCAAAGCTAGACTAGCGGGGGTACAAGAGACCCAGTACTTC.

This clone showed up just a few times. The V and J genes are TRBV15 and TRBJ2-6; D unclear. V gave up 5 bases and J gave up 1 base, with 9 bases separating them. This CDR3 has 15 residues. The germline gives CDR1 LNHNV, CDR2 YYDKDF (reference sequence). The CDR3 bases are TGTGCCACCAGCGACTGGGTGTCTGGGGCCAACGTCCTGACTTTC. It yields the protein CATSDWVSGANVLTF. The full variable domain, completed using reference TRBV15 and TRBJ2-6, is DAMVIQNPRYQVTQFGKPVTLSCSQTLNHNVMYWYQQKSSQAPKLLFHYYDKDFNNEADTPDNFQSRRPNTSFCFLDIRSPGLGDTAMYLCATSDWVSGANVLTFGAGSRLTVL.

On this clone: This CDR3 is also generated by other DNA sequences in the sample. The chain couples TRBV7-2 to TRBJ1-1; D is uncertain. The CDR3 is made up of 14 amino acids. Trimming took 0 bases from V and 1 from J, leaving 6 bases between them. Germline CDR1 is SGHTA and CDR2 is FQGNSA. Written as DNA, the CDR3 is TGTGCCAGCAGCTTAGCTTCGGGGAACACTGAAGCTTTCTTT. Its protein is CASSLASGNTEAFF.

The rearrangement uses TRBV6-5 and TRBJ1-6; TRBD1 is a possible D gene (6 bases). Germline V gene data show CDR1 as MNHEY and CDR2 as SVGAGI. Trimming left V 2 bases short and J 7 bases short, with 15 bases between. The CDR3 spans 16 residues. DNA for the CDR3: TGTGCCAGCAGTTACGCAACAGGGATAGAAAATTCACCCCTCCACTTT. This codes for CASSYATGIENSPLHF.

This clone has just a few counts. The V gene is TRBV5-1, the J gene TRBJ2-1; D is ambiguous. CDR3 length: 12 amino acids. V was pared by 0 bases and J by 6 bases, with 4 bases between. CDR1 is SGHRS and CDR2 is YFSETQ in the germline V gene. DNA of the CDR3: TGCGCCAGCAGCTTGGTGGCCAATGAGCAGTTCTTC. Its protein is CASSLVANEQFF.

V gene TRBV9 combines with J gene TRBJ2-7, with D possibly matching TRBD1 (6 bases). This CDR3 is 15 amino acids long. Germline loops: CDR1 SGDLS, CDR2 YYNGEE. The V end lost 3 bases, the J end lost 5 bases, and 18 bases lay between the germline ends. CDR3 region: CASSAETGVDDEQYF. The CDR3 nucleotides read TGTGCCAGCAGCGCAGAGACAGGAGTAGATGACGAGCAGTACTTC.

This clone was counted only a few times. The rearrangement uses TRBV11-2 and TRBJ2-3, with D tentatively TRBD1 (5 bases). CDR1 and CDR2 from the germline V gene are SGHAT and FQNNGV. There are 12 residues in the CDR3. Trimming left V 0 bases short and J 8 bases short, with 6 bases between. The CDR3 DNA follows: TGTGCCAGCAGCTTAGAGGGGCCTACGCAGTATTTT. This codes for CASSLEGPTQYF.

V gene TRBV7-2 combines with J gene TRBJ2-2; D remains unclear. CDR3 size: 14 residues. The germline gives CDR1 SGHTA, CDR2 FQGNSA. Trimming took off 4 bases at V and 2 bases at J, with 8 bases between the two ends. The DNA for the CDR3 is TGTGCCAGCAGCTACCTACCAAACACCGGGGAGCTGTTTTTT. This codes for CASSYLPNTGELFF.

V is TRBV7-8 and J is TRBJ2-5; D is undetermined. Germline CDR1 is SGHVS and CDR2 is FQNEAQ. Trimming removed 10 bases from V and 4 bases from J, with 10 bases in between. This CDR3 is 11 amino acids long. The CDR3 sequence is CATFVVETQYF. CDR3 sequence (DNA): TGTGCCACCTTCGTCGTAGAGACCCAGTACTTC.

This clone was seen a single time. This chain joins TRBV18 and TRBJ1-5; the D gene is possibly TRBD1 (5 bases). V was cut by 5 bases and J by 6 bases, with 14 bases left in between. CDR1 KGHSH and CDR2 LQKENI come from the germline V gene. The CDR3 is 14 amino acids. The CDR3 here is CASSRASGLQPQHF. The DNA of the CDR3 is TGTGCCAGCTCAAGGGCTTCAGGGCTTCAGCCCCAGCATTTT.

This clone has just a few counts. The chain carries TRBV7-9 and TRBJ2-7; D may be TRBD2 (5 bases). There are 14 residues in the CDR3. Per germline, CDR1 SEHNR and CDR2 FQNEAQ (reference sequence). V was shortened by 4 bases and J by 1 base, with 11 bases between the two germline ends. In DNA form, the CDR3 reads TGTGCCAGCAGCTCAGTCGGGATATCCTACGAGCAGTACTTC. Protein sequence: CASSSVGISYEQYF.

A few counts support this clone. The chain links TRBV7-2 to TRBJ2-5; TRBD1 matches 7 bases. Trimming removed 5 bases from V and 2 bases from J; junction bases left unmatched: 8. Germline-derived CDR1 and CDR2 are SGHTA and FQGNSA. This CDR3 region has 15 residues. In DNA, the CDR3 is TGTGCCAGCAGCCGGGCGTCCAGGGGGCAAGAGACCCAGTACTTC. The encoded protein is CASSRASRGQETQYF.

This clone was picked up one time. The chain combines TRBV11-2 with TRBJ1-1; 10 bases agree with TRBD1. Unmatched junction bases numbered 2, after V lost 0 bases and J lost 10 bases. This CDR3 region has 13 residues. Per the germline V gene, CDR1 is SGHAT and CDR2 is FQNNGV. The CDR3 loop reads CASSLDRDRGAFF. The CDR3 DNA reads as TGTGCCAGCAGCTTAGACAGGGACAGGGGAGCTTTCTTT.

J is TRBJ1-1 and V is TRBV7-9; possibly TRBD1 for D (5 bases). Germline V gene data show CDR1 as SEHNR and CDR2 as FQNEAQ (reference sequence). This CDR3 has 14 amino acids. Trimming pared 6 bases from V and 4 bases from J, leaving 15 bases between. This chain's CDR3 is CASSDRWGGTEAFF. CDR3 sequence (DNA): TGTGCCAGCAGTGATCGGTGGGGGGGCACTGAAGCTTTCTTT. Supplemented by reference TRBV7-9 and TRBJ1-1, the full variable domain reads DTGVSQNPRHKITKRGQNVTFRCDPISEHNRLYWYRQTLGQGPEFLTYFQNEAQLEKSRLLSDRFSAERPKGSFSTLEIQRTEQGDSAMYLCASSDRWGGTEAFFGQGTRLTVV.

The chain has TRBV19 and TRBJ2-1; the D gene is possibly TRBD2 (5 bases). There are 14 residues in the CDR3. The germline V gene has CDR1 LNHDA and CDR2 SQIVND (reference sequence). The V end lost 5 bases, the J end lost 3 bases, and 11 bases lay between the germline ends. CDR3 DNA sequence: TGTGCCAGTAGTTCCCTAGCAGGCTACAATGAGCAGTTCTTC. Protein: CASSSLAGYNEQFF.

This clone was seen a handful of times. This chain links TRBV7-2 with TRBJ2-5; D possibly corresponds to TRBD1 (6 bases). V was cut by 7 bases and J by 7 bases, with 19 bases left in between. From germline, CDR1 is SGHTA and CDR2 FQGNSA. The CDR3 totals 14 residues. CDR3 nucleotides: TGTGCCAGCACCTCAACTGGGGGCCCGGGGACCCAGTACTTC. As protein: CASTSTGGPGTQYF.

The J gene is TRBJ2-5, the V gene TRBV5-4; 9 nucleotides line up with TRBD2. With V trimmed by 1 base and J by 1 base, 2 bases remained unmatched. Germline V gives CDR1 SGHNT, CDR2 YYREEE (reference sequence). The CDR3 is 15 residues long. The CDR3 nucleotides read TGTGCCAGCAGCTTGCCAGCGGGGGGCCAAGAGACCCAGTACTTC. It translates to CASSLPAGGQETQYF. The variable domain in full, completed from reference TRBV5-4 and TRBJ2-5, reads ETGVTQSPTHLIKTRGQQVTLRCSSQSGHNTVSWYQQALGQGPQFIFQYYREEENGRGNFPPRFSGLQFPNYSSELNVNALELDDSALYLCASSLPAGGQETQYFGPGTRLLVL.

The chain joins TRBV19 to TRBJ2-1; possibly TRBD1 for D (6 bases). CDR1 LNHDA and CDR2 SQIVND come from the germline V gene (reference sequence). The CDR3 runs to 14 residues. Trimming left V 10 bases short and J 5 bases short, with 18 bases between. The CDR3, as DNA: TGTGCCACCTCGACAGGTTCGGCGGACAATGAGCAGTTCTTC. This gives the protein CATSTGSADNEQFF.

The table lists this clone with a few counts. The rearrangement joins TRBV4-2 to TRBJ2-1; 10 bases are a match to TRBD1. Germline trimming cut 4 bases from V and 7 bases from J; bases unmatched to any gene: 7. This CDR3 has 15 residues. CDR1 and CDR2 from the germline V gene are LGHNA and YNFKEQ. The CDR3, as DNA: TGTGCCAGCAGCCGAAGAGGACAGGGGGGGAATGAGCAGTTCTTC. Its translation: CASSRRGQGGNEQFF.

Remarks on this clone: Other DNA sequences within the sample encode an identical CDR3. The rearrangement links TRBV4-3 to TRBJ2-4; D is uncertain. Germline V gives CDR1 LGHNA, CDR2 YSLEER. V gave up 1 base and J gave up 0 bases, with 4 bases separating them. This CDR3 has 14 residues. This CDR3 reads CASSQGLAKNIQYF. The CDR3 region has the DNA TGCGCCAGCAGCCAAGGACTAGCCAAAAACATTCAGTACTTC.

The gene calls are TRBV20-1 and TRBJ2-1, with D unclear. The CDR3 covers 10 residues. Per the germline V gene, CDR1 is DFQATT and CDR2 is SNEGSKA (reference sequence). The V gene lost 5 bases and the J gene lost 6 bases, with 5 bases spanning the gap. The CDR3 bases are TGCAGTGCTCCTCTCAATGAGCAGTTCTTC. Protein: CSAPLNEQFF.

This clone was recorded a few times. V gene TRBV4-3 combines with J gene TRBJ1-1, with D unresolved. V gave up 3 bases and J gave up 2 bases, with 10 bases separating them. CDR1 LGHNA and CDR2 YSLEER come from the germline V gene. The CDR3 is 14 residues long. Here the CDR3 DNA reads TGCGCCAGCAGCCATTTTTCTCGTAACACTGAAGCTTTCTTT. Encoded protein: CASSHFSRNTEAFF.

With respect to this clone: Different DNA sequences within this sample yield the same CDR3. The rearrangement joins TRBV9 to TRBJ2-1; D might be TRBD2 (6 bases). The CDR3 loop spans 15 amino acids. Trimming removed 0 bases from V and 2 bases from J, with 9 bases in between. The germline V gene encodes CDR1 SGDLS and CDR2 YYNGEE. CDR3 DNA: TGTGCCAGCAGCGTAGGGGGCGGGGCCTACAATGAGCAGTTCTTC. Its translation is CASSVGGGAYNEQFF.

In this sample, this clone turned up a few times. This chain links TRBV25-1 with TRBJ1-2, with D possibly being TRBD1 (5 bases). V was trimmed by 7 bases and J by 6 bases, leaving 9 bases between them. Germline V CDR1 and CDR2: MGHDK, SYGVNS. The CDR3 has 11 amino acids. In DNA form, the CDR3 reads TGTGCCAGCACGGGGGAGGATGGCTACACCTTC. Amino acids: CASTGEDGYTF.